The 9 T cell receptor beta chains below come from one sample, sequenced in a study of CD8 T cells in ankylosing spondylitis. General study points: Ankylosing spondylitis blood appeared to be characterized by a TCR beta motif of eight highly homologous variants.

No antigens are known for them. Each CDR3 protein gets one entry after TCRdb re-called the 5' RACE reads with MiXCR. This table holds about 750,000 distinct CDR3 sequences, around 17% found once. Sequences were obtained from blood, either unsorted or a sorted T cell fraction (not recorded which). The receptors come from a male donor with ankylosing spondylitis.

The chain carries TRBV7-2 and TRBJ2-2; D possibly corresponds to TRBD2 (6 bases). V lost 1 base, J lost 5 bases, and 11 bases lay in between. CDR1 and CDR2 from the germline V gene are SGHTA and FQGNSA. The CDR3 sequence is 15 residues long. In DNA form, the CDR3 reads TGTGCCAGCAGCTTAGTGGGGAGGATAACCGGGGAGCTGTTTTTT. This sequence encodes CASSLVGRITGELFF. Combining the CDR3 with reference TRBV7-2 and TRBJ2-2 gives the whole variable domain GAGVSQSPSNKVTEKGKDVELRCDPISGHTALYWYRQSLGQGLEFLIYFQGNSAPDKSGLPSDRFSAERTGGSVSTLTIQRTQQEDSAVYLCASSLVGRITGELFFGEGSRLTVL.

This clonotype was recorded many times. The genes are TRBV12-3 or TRBV12-4 and TRBJ2-1; D is unresolved. This CDR3 has 12 amino acids. Trimming removed 6 bases at V and 7 bases at J, with 10 bases between. CDR3 coding DNA: TGTGCCAGCAGCCAGGAGAGAAATGAGCAGTTCTTC. Translating gives CASSQERNEQFF.

This clonotype was counted between two and nine times. The chain couples TRBV20-1 to TRBJ1-1; 7 bases align to TRBD1. V lost 7 bases to trimming and J lost 5 bases; unmatched junction nucleotides: 10. Per germline, CDR1 DFQATT and CDR2 SNEGSKA (reference sequence). The length of the CDR3 is 13 residues. In nucleotides, the CDR3 is TGCAGTGTCAAAGGGGGCAAGTTAACTGAAGCTTTCTTT. This translates into CSVKGGKLTEAFF.

The sample holds a few counts of this clonotype. The chain combines TRBV9 with TRBJ1-4, with D perhaps matching TRBD1 (6 bases). The CDR3 is made up of 15 amino acids. V was pared by 3 bases and J by 5 bases, with 14 bases between. The germline V gene has CDR1 SGDLS and CDR2 YYNGEE. The CDR3 sequence is CASSESQGGNEKLFF. In DNA, the CDR3 is TGTGCCAGCAGCGAATCACAGGGAGGGAATGAAAAACTGTTTTTT. Using reference TRBV9 and TRBJ1-4 for the parts outside the CDR3, the full variable domain is DSGVTQTPKHLITATGQRVTLRCSPRSGDLSVYWYQQSLDQGLQFLIQYYNGEERAKGNILERFSAQQFPDLHSELNLSSLELGDSALYFCASSESQGGNEKLFFGSGTQLSVL.

The chain combines TRBV20-1 with TRBJ2-1, with TRBD2 identical over 10 bases. The V segment lost 4 bases and the J segment 4 bases; nucleotides outside the gene matches: 7. The CDR3 contains 15 residues. The germline gives CDR1 DFQATT, CDR2 SNEGSKA (reference sequence). The CDR3 protein is CSATPTSGTYNEQFF. The CDR3, as DNA: TGCAGTGCTACTCCTACTAGCGGGACTTACAATGAGCAGTTCTTC.

There are many counts of this clonotype. This chain joins TRBV12-3 or TRBV12-4 and TRBJ2-1, with a weak D call TRBD2 (5 bases). V was shortened by 5 bases and J by 2 bases, with 13 bases between the two germline ends. This CDR3 region has 15 residues. CDR3 residues: CASSPHAGAYNEQFF. The CDR3 DNA reads as TGTGCCAGCAGTCCCCATGCCGGGGCCTACAATGAGCAGTTCTTC.

This clonotype was found a few times. The chain joins TRBV12-3 or TRBV12-4 to TRBJ2-2, with no clear D. The CDR3 extends over 16 amino acids. Trimming removed 3 bases at V and 1 base at J, with 12 bases between. DNA for the CDR3: TGTGCCAGCAGTTTTCGTCAGAGCTTGAACACCGGGGAGCTGTTTTTT. Protein product: CASSFRQSLNTGELFF.

The chain links TRBV2 to TRBJ1-1, with D possibly being TRBD1 (5 bases). The V end lost 2 bases, the J end lost 1 base, and 8 bases lay between the germline ends. In germline, CDR1 is SNHLY, CDR2 FYNNEI. The CDR3 extends over 14 amino acids. The CDR3 region is CASSEKGTNTEAFF. The CDR3 DNA reads TGTGCCAGCAGTGAAAAAGGGACGAACACTGAAGCTTTCTTT.

In its sample, this clonotype was seen once. A much bigger clone sits one base away, suggesting this may be a read error. This chain uses TRBV12-3 or TRBV12-4 with TRBJ1-1; D gene unclear. The CDR3 sequence is 14 residues long. Trimming left V 2 bases short and J 2 bases short, with 9 bases between. CDR3: CASSLCSGNTEAFF. DNA for the CDR3: TGTGCCAGCAGTTTATGTTCTGGTAACACTGAAGCTTTCTTT.